This TCR beta chain was profiled in a study of response to subunit inactivated influenza vaccine. Overall study results and limits: There was a suggestion from the authors that each seasonal influenza vaccination recruits few new T cells.

This CDR3 comprises 14 residues. After removal of 6 bases from V and 6 bases from J, the junction contained 6 bases not matched to a gene. From the RT-PCR reads, TCRdb called clonotypes with MiXCR, one entry per CDR3 protein. There are over 400,000 distinct CDR3 sequences in the sample; 10% to 15% occur only once, and about an eighth lies in the top ten. Regarding this clonotype: The target antigen is unknown.

This chain joins TRBV12-3 or TRBV12-4 and TRBJ1-4; TRBD1 agrees at 8 bases. The sequenced sample was PBMCs from blood, obtained roughly 48 days after vaccination. The sequence came from a man in his forties or fifties who received an inactivated influenza vaccine. CDR3 sequence (DNA): TGTGCCAGCAGCATCGGACAGGGCGATGAAAAACTGTTTTTT. This gives the protein CASSIGQGDEKLFF.